This TCR beta chain was documented in a study of cytomegalovirus exposure and HLA in healthy donors (dated by TCRdb to 2016 to 2017). Regarding the study in general: An earlier analysis of about 530 of the donors reported roughly 300 Gb of sequence data and approximately 120 million unique TCR beta sequences obtained from about 180 million T cells. Roughly 300 gigabases of sequencing data and 70 million to 100 million unique TCR sequences made up an early release that covered approximately 650 HLA-typed donors. Donor age, sex, ethnicity and CMV serostatus were compiled together with the repertoire data. Rather than using new phenotypic data, the later analysis identified candidate immune exposures from TCR beta sequences and from how often those sequences occurred across donors. High-throughput TCR immunosequencing, statistical association of individual TCRs with disease status, and machine learning were combined to predict cytomegalovirus infection status. A separate validation cohort of roughly 110 different subjects was used in addition to the approximately 610-subject first cohort. Among under 450 genotyped donors of the cohort, an average of about 240,000 unique TCR beta nucleotide sequences were sequenced per donor, 15% to 20% of them non-productive. A later genetic analysis used genome-wide SNP genotypes for about three fifths of the 666 donors, treating that subset as a discovery cohort. Of the roughly 410 genotyped donors, roughly 76% were placed in the genetic ancestry cluster associated with self-reported Caucasian donors. Typing coverage varied by locus: about 620-630 donors for A, B, C, DRB1 and DQB1; more than 500 for DQA1; about 600 for DPA1; roughly 450 for DPB1. A later analysis re-examined previously published TCR beta repertoires from just over 650 donors and added high-resolution HLA genotyping to investigate patterns of TCR occurrence. Both class I and class II loci were covered by HLA typing, at four-digit resolution. Every repertoire in the discovery cohort had been generated on one and the same sequencing platform. To decide whether each TCR beta V gene segment behaved as functional or pseudogenic, an earlier analysis of fewer than 750 of the donors relied on high-throughput TCR beta sequencing. The study aimed to test whether signatures of past pathogen exposure could be identified by cataloging public T cell receptors. Four to six DR-DQ haplotypes were handled as single units for association and clustering, since linkage in the cohort was strong. The study profiled the T cell repertoires of 666 subjects by immunosequencing and related them to cytomegalovirus serostatus. Summary of the overall study and its limitations: According to a later analysis, TCR association rates differed among HLA loci, with DRB1 alleles showing the most associated TCRs and HLA-C alleles showing the fewest. The authors suggested that the approach could potentially be generalized to other disease states and immunological phenotypes. In the study, roughly 160 TCR beta chains were listed as associated with cytomegalovirus. A later analysis reported that several top co-occurrence clusters appeared linked to parvovirus B19, influenza, CMV and Epstein-Barr virus. In an earlier analysis of fewer than 700 of the donors, most TCR beta V segments appeared in productive rearrangements about 87% or about 30% of the time, broadly matching IMGT annotations. According to a later analysis, most CMV-associated TCR beta chains appeared to be HLA-restricted, and the HLA associations seemed to be driven largely by CMV exposure. The presence/absence analyses assumed that sequencing depth was roughly uniform across donors, and that assumption may not be true. Because counts were too low, about 17 rarely observed V segments, including chromosome 9 orphons, were excluded from the earlier analysis of 587 of the donors. A further reported finding was that TCR beta sequences accurately predicted the HLA-A and HLA-B alleles for most subjects in the first cohort. In a later analysis, HLA-associated TCR beta chains showed more clonal expansion and lower generation probabilities than non-associated chains that were equally common. Only TCR beta chains were sequenced in this cohort, and the absence of alpha or paired-chain data limited detectable features. Because HLA typing was unavailable for some donors at each locus, only the typed subset was used in association tests. A later genetic analysis reported fewer N-insertions in productive TCRs among donors in an Asian-associated ancestry cluster than the roughly 670-donor mean. Because the 87-base-pair reads could not distinguish some IMGT-functional V segments, including TRBV6-2 and TRBV6-3, those segments were excluded. The classifier was reported to diagnose cytomegalovirus status with high specificity and sensitivity in both the original and validation cohorts. A later analysis associated 15,000 or so TCR beta sequences with specific HLA alleles at a false discovery rate of 0.05. Correlated functional status among segregating V segments might reflect linkage disequilibrium, but an unknown experimental factor could not be ruled out. A later genetic analysis associated a missense DCLRE1C variant with V-gene and J-gene trimming of TCR beta chains, and an independent cohort replicated the association. When HLA alleles, especially DR and DQ, strongly co-occurred, attributing TCR associations to individual alleles was difficult. In vitro tests confirmed that a few of the cytomegalovirus-associated TCR beta chains recognize cytomegalovirus antigens. The sequencing pipeline was judged likely to have produced a cluster of highly shared sequence variants as a technical artifact. For the cohort, immune exposure information was limited to CMV serostatus. Across donors, most TCR sequences were observed very rarely, whereas some public TCRs were present in many individuals.

CDR1 and CDR2 are read off the germline V gene as SGHRS and YFSETQ. Trimming takes 7 bases from V and 4 bases from J, and the germline ends sit 15 bases apart. Including the terminal cysteine and phenylalanine, the CDR3 comprises 15 residues. The sequence is cut down to CDR3 DNA, 45 bases in frame from base 1. The cohort consisted of 600 or so healthy bone marrow donors. At the time of sampling, all cohort members were nominally healthy, though unrecorded immune exposures were likely present. The donor was CMV seronegative and belonged to the group of around 350 seronegative cohort members. Each donor provided a peripheral blood sample, and peripheral blood mononuclear cells were used for TCR beta sequencing. The Qiagen DNeasy Blood Extraction Kit was used to extract genomic DNA from the blood cell samples. Notes on this clone: Its antigen remains unidentified.

Receptors were amplified or captured by the immunoSEQ multiplex PCR assay. The multiplex PCR relied on a mix of 60 forward primers for TCR Vbeta segments and 13 reverse primers for TCR Jbeta segments. Amplification of the CDR3 region of rearranged TCR beta genes was performed with a multiplex PCR assay on genomic DNA. Amplified TCR beta libraries were sequenced as 87-base-pair reads on the Illumina HiSeq System. In the authors' own workflow: Across the roughly 700 repertoires, a later analysis counted tens of millions of unique TCR beta chains, 8.5 million to 12 million of which were shared by at least two donors. A nearest-neighbor algorithm error-corrected the raw reads and collapsed the reads into unique sequences, merging closely related sequences to remove PCR and sequencing errors. CDR3 sequences were aligned to IMGT reference sequences to assign V, D and J gene segments. Each retained sequence needed at least a six-nucleotide match to both a V gene segment and a J gene segment. A rearrangement was called productive if the CDR3 had no stop codons and remained in frame with V and J, and every other rearrangement was called non-productive. CDR3 was defined by IMGT convention, running from the second conserved V-encoded cysteine to the conserved J-encoded phenylalanine. The earlier analysis of about 620 of the donors excluded sequences that lacked an unambiguous match to a single V gene segment. An earlier analysis of 587 of the donors called V segments functional above 56.7% productive rearrangements and segregating when the between-donor standard deviation exceeded 5%. A statistical classification framework was built to diagnose cytomegalovirus status from the catalog of TCR beta chain sequences. V and J gene assignment, in a later analysis, came from comparing TCR nucleotide sequences with IMGT/GENE-DB human TR gene sequences. In a later analysis, CDR3 sequences and most-parsimonious VDJ recombination scenarios were assigned using the TCRdist pipeline. In a later analysis, every TCR beta chain was defined by the combination of its CDR3 amino acid sequence and its V-gene family, and reads without a unique V-gene family were dropped. As a way to deal with suspected cross-contamination and a sequencing artifact, a later analysis dropped 450 to 600 nucleotide sequences that were highly shared and had low generation probability. A later analysis calculated a clonal expansion index for each public chain from normalized within-repertoire ranks of inferred template counts. In a later analysis, generation probabilities were computed using a VDJ recombination model fitted to out-of-frame rearrangements, and the results were checked against IGoR. In a later analysis, TCR-TCR, TCR-HLA and TCR-CMV co-occurrence was scored with hypergeometric tests, and a repertoire-size bias correction was applied to TCR pairs. A later analysis estimated false discovery rates by permuting HLA or CMV assignments 20 times. In a later analysis, co-occurring TCRs were grouped using DBSCAN, with TCRdist sequence similarity added in when clustering inside HLA-allele-positive subsets. Repertoires with fewer than 30,000 or more than 120,000 public chains, plus five repertoires with anomalous nucleotide sharing, were excluded from co-occurrence clustering. The source is immuneACCESS, and TCRdb retained only in-frame sequences with V and J called. Part of the clones is not carried over; for the studies checked, unresolved V genes explain less than half of this, and the remainder is unexplained. Clone size and V and J calls were adopted from that table, with D and trimming inferred from the DNA. This sample's records show about 96,000 clones. The top ten constitute around 3.4% of the sample.

The chain was built from TRBV5-1 and TRBJ2-6; a tentative D match to TRBD2 spans 6 bases. The TCR originated in a woman in her thirties in good health and CMV-seronegative. Material: PBMCs. The nucleotide sequence is given as TGCGCCAGCGGATCTGGGGGGTCCGGGGCCAACGTCCTGACTTTC. Its product reads: CASGSGGSGANVLTF.